This passage covers 21 T cell receptor beta chains from one sample sequenced in a study of graft-versus-host responses after intestinal transplantation. Graft tissue was processed to release intraepithelial and lamina propria lymphocytes. Some clones are missing from TCRdb's copy, which holds only in-frame ones; the method was immunoSEQ multiplex PCR. The data show approximately 20,000 clones, with approximately 70% seen just once and around 8.2% held by the top ten. Sequences were derived from ileum tissue, sampled about 20 days after intestinal transplant. Receptors originate from a human patient who received an intestinal transplant, so some T cells may come from the graft donor.

This chain joins TRBV9 and TRBJ1-2, with D maybe TRBD1 (5 bases). Looked up from germline, CDR1 is SGDLS and CDR2 is YYNGEE. The CDR3 sequence is 15 residues long. V was cut by 0 bases and J by 5 bases, with 14 bases left in between. Here the CDR3 reads CASSVGDQEGYGYTF. CDR3 coding DNA: TGTGCCAGCAGCGTAGGGGACCAGGAGGGGTATGGCTACACCTTC.

J is TRBJ1-2 and V is TRBV25-1, with D perhaps TRBD1 (6 bases). V lost 2 bases to trimming and J lost 7 bases, with 17 bases between them. CDR1 is MGHDK, CDR2 SYGVNS, per germline. The CDR3 has 15 residues. The CDR3 nucleotides are TGTGCCAGCAGTGAACGGCGGGGGCCTCTCGCTGGCTACACCTTC. It encodes CASSERRGPLAGYTF.

This clone was seen a single time. This chain links TRBV6-5 with TRBJ1-1; D is undetermined. The CDR3 is 11 residues long. The V gene lost 6 bases and the J gene lost 4 bases, with 6 bases spanning the gap. Germline V gives CDR1 MNHEY, CDR2 SVGAGI. CDR3 region: CASSPGTEAFF. In nucleotides, the CDR3 is TGTGCCAGCAGCCCGGGCACTGAAGCTTTCTTT.

As regards this clone: The same CDR3 also results from other DNA sequences found in this sample. The V call is TRBV7-6, the J call TRBJ2-7; D may be TRBD2 (5 bases). This CDR3 comprises 12 residues. V was cut by 5 bases and J by 4 bases, with 9 bases left in between. Germline V gives CDR1 SGHVS, CDR2 FNYEAQ. The CDR3 nucleotides read TGTGCCAGCAGCCCCCGGGGTTACGAGCAGTACTTC. Translation gives CASSPRGYEQYF.

DNA for the CDR3: TGCGCCAGCAGCTTTGTGGGGGGCTATGGCTACACCTTC. Protein sequence: CASSFVGGYGYTF. V gene TRBV5-1 combines with J gene TRBJ1-2; a weak D match, TRBD1 (5 bases). CDR1 and CDR2 (germline): SGHRS, YFSETQ. Between the trimmed V and J ends, which lost 2 bases and 4 bases, there was a span of 9 bases. The CDR3 is 13 amino acids.

CDR3: CASSLREGGEQYF. The CDR3 nucleotides read TGTGCCAGCAGCTTAAGGGAGGGAGGTGAGCAGTACTTC. The V and J genes are TRBV7-3 and TRBJ2-5; 7 nucleotides align to TRBD2. Per germline, CDR1 SGHTA and CDR2 FQGTGA. The V gene end was trimmed by 1 base and the J gene end by 11 bases; junction bases not matched to a gene: 7. The CDR3 sequence is 13 residues long.

This chain links TRBV9 with TRBJ2-3; TRBD2 agrees at 10 bases. Trimming removed 0 bases from V and 6 bases from J; junction bases left unmatched: 4. Germline V gene sequence: CDR1 SGDLS, CDR2 YYNGEE. The CDR3 covers 15 residues. The CDR3 spells CASSVGLAGVDTQYF. The DNA of the CDR3 is TGTGCCAGCAGCGTAGGTCTAGCGGGAGTTGATACGCAGTATTTT.

This clone has just one count. CDR3 sequence: CASSQVHLGGGYEQYF. Here the CDR3 DNA reads TGCGCCAGCAGCCAAGTTCATCTGGGGGGTGGCTACGAGCAGTACTTC. The V and J genes are TRBV4-1 and TRBJ2-7; perhaps TRBD2 as D (6 bases). The CDR3 is 16 residues long. V lost 1 base to trimming and J lost 3 bases, with 16 bases between them. CDR1 and CDR2 (germline): MGHRA, YSYEKL.

The V gene is TRBV7-9, the J gene TRBJ2-2; D gene uncertain. Per germline, CDR1 SEHNR and CDR2 FQNEAQ (reference sequence). The CDR3 runs to 18 residues. V lost 5 bases to trimming and J lost 0 bases, with 19 bases between them. This CDR3 is CASSLTYILAPNTGELFF. The CDR3 DNA is TGTGCCAGCAGCCTTACATACATCCTCGCCCCGAACACCGGGGAGCTGTTTTTT.

This clone was detected once. The chain links TRBV30 to TRBJ2-2; TRBD2 might be the D (6 bases). CDR3 length: 15 amino acids. Deletions cut 4 bases from V and 7 bases from J, with 19 bases between. Germline V CDR1 and CDR2: GTSNPN, SVGIG (reference sequence). In DNA, the CDR3 is TGTGCCTGGACCGGGACCGCGGAGGGACTCGGGGAGCTGTTTTTT. This translates into CAWTGTAEGLGELFF.

This chain links TRBV9 with TRBJ2-1; D possibly corresponds to TRBD1 (5 bases). V was trimmed by 3 bases and J by 4 bases, leaving 20 bases between them. The CDR3 consists of 17 residues. CDR1 SGDLS and CDR2 YYNGEE come from the germline V gene. As DNA, the CDR3 is TGTGCCAGCAGCGAATATGGACATAGTACAACATACAATGAGCAGTTCTTC. It specifies CASSEYGHSTTYNEQFF.

In its sample, this clone was seen once. The chain joins TRBV27 to TRBJ2-7; 7 positions match TRBD1. Losses at the gene ends were 8 bases for V and 7 bases for J; bases not matched to a gene: 11. Germline values: CDR1 MNHEY, CDR2 SMNVEV (reference sequence). CDR3 length: 13 residues. DNA for the CDR3: TGTGCCAGCGGGCCTGACAGGGTGGGGGAGCAGTACTTC. This translates into CASGPDRVGEQYF.

This clone was detected a few times. V and J are TRBV6-1 and TRBJ2-7; D ambiguous. The CDR3 runs to 15 residues. Germline lookup yields CDR1 MNHNS and CDR2 SASEGT. The ends were cut back, 0 bases at V and 4 bases at J, with 13 bases in the middle. The CDR3 DNA is TGTGCCAGCAGTGAAGCGCAAGACGGAGCTTACGAGCAGTACTTC. Translation: CASSEAQDGAYEQYF.

This clone was seen a handful of times. V gene TRBV5-1 combines with J gene TRBJ2-7, with D possibly matching TRBD1 (5 bases). This CDR3 has 16 residues. CDR1 SGHRS and CDR2 YFSETQ come from the germline V gene. Trimming cost V 0 bases and J 0 bases, with 13 bases left between them. The CDR3 nucleotides are TGCGCCAGCAGCTTGGTGGCAGGGTCGCACTCCTACGAGCAGTACTTC. It specifies CASSLVAGSHSYEQYF.

The CDR3 sequence: CASSLGQGLPSNQPQHF. As DNA, the CDR3 is TGTGCCAGTAGTCTGGGACAGGGCCTTCCGAGCAATCAGCCCCAGCATTTT. The chain links TRBV19 to TRBJ1-5, with 9 nucleotides matching TRBD1. The germline V gene has CDR1 LNHDA and CDR2 SQIVND (reference sequence). The junction had 9 bases not matched to a gene; V was cut back by 5 bases and J by 1 base. This CDR3 comprises 17 residues.

The table lists this clone with a few counts. The chain links TRBV7-9 to TRBJ2-5; D perhaps matches TRBD2 (6 bases). The CDR3 extends over 16 amino acids. The germline V and J ends were trimmed by 1 base and 2 bases, with 14 bases remaining between them. The germline V gene has CDR1 SEHNR and CDR2 FQNEAQ (reference sequence). The CDR3 reads CASSLGVHRGQETQYF. DNA of the CDR3: TGTGCCAGCAGCTTAGGTGTCCATCGGGGGCAAGAGACCCAGTACTTC.

The sample holds a few counts of this clone. The chain has TRBV18 and TRBJ1-3, with unresolved D. Deletions cut 4 bases from V and 0 bases from J, with 13 bases between. This CDR3 region has 16 residues. Looked up from germline, CDR1 is KGHSH and CDR2 is LQKENI. The chain's CDR3 is CASSLGRGNSGNTIYF. DNA for the CDR3: TGTGCCAGCTCACTCGGAAGAGGGAACTCTGGAAACACCATATATTTT.

The rearrangement uses TRBV11-2 and TRBJ1-3; 7 nucleotides align to TRBD1. Germline-derived CDR1 and CDR2 are SGHAT and FQNNGV. V trimming: 2 bases; J trimming: 2 bases; junction bases outside the gene matches: 9. The CDR3 has 17 amino acids. For the CDR3, the DNA is TGTGCCAGCAGCTTACCCCAGTGGACAGGCCCTGGAAACACCATATATTTT. Amino acid sequence: CASSLPQWTGPGNTIYF.

V and J are TRBV7-3 and TRBJ1-2; 7 nucleotides agree with TRBD1. The junction had 6 bases not matched to a gene; V was cut back by 5 bases and J by 0 bases. Germline V lookup: CDR1 SGHTA, CDR2 FQGTGA. The CDR3 length is 15 residues. The chain's CDR3 is CASSPTGQANYGYTF. CDR3 bases: TGTGCCAGCAGCCCAACTGGACAGGCTAACTATGGCTACACCTTC.

This clone was counted between two and nine times. J is TRBJ1-2 and V is TRBV6-1; a weak D match, TRBD1 (5 bases). CDR1 and CDR2 (germline): MNHNS, SASEGT. This CDR3 region has 14 residues. Trimming pared 4 bases from V and 2 bases from J, leaving 11 bases between. The chain's CDR3 is CASSVWGSNYGYTF. For the CDR3, the DNA is TGTGCCAGCAGTGTGTGGGGCAGCAACTATGGCTACACCTTC.

This clone has a single count. V gene TRBV9 combines with J gene TRBJ2-3; 10 bases map to TRBD2. This CDR3 contains 15 residues. V was pared by 3 bases and J by 4 bases, with 5 bases of the junction left unmatched. Germline V lookup: CDR1 SGDLS, CDR2 YYNGEE. DNA for the CDR3: TGTGCCAGCAGCGGGCCTAGCGGGGGTGCAGATACGCAGTATTTT. Translating gives CASSGPSGGADTQYF. Looking up the rest from reference TRBV9 and TRBJ2-3 gives the full variable domain: DSGVTQTPKHLITATGQRVTLRCSPRSGDLSVYWYQQSLDQGLQFLIQYYNGEERAKGNILERFSAQQFPDLHSELNLSSLELGDSALYFCASSGPSGGADTQYFGPGTRLTVL.